This passage covers 18 T cell receptor beta chains from one sample sequenced in a study of long-term antiretroviral therapy in people with HIV. The assay used was immunoSEQ (version v3.0), run at survey level. The assay was immunoSEQ multiplex PCR, and TCRdb's table has in-frame clones only and misses some. The sample records about 22,000 clones, approximately 88% being singletons. The sample in question was unsorted PBMCs, obtained almost 6 years after starting antiretroviral therapy. Receptor source: a man aged 25-45 years with HIV.

The chain couples TRBV15 to TRBJ1-1; a possible D gene is TRBD1 (5 bases). This CDR3 has 14 amino acids. V dropped 3 bases and J dropped 11 bases, with 19 bases sitting between them. Looked up from germline, CDR1 is LNHNV and CDR2 is YYDKDF (reference sequence). The chain's CDR3 is CATSRGGGTAAAFF. The DNA of the CDR3 is TGTGCCACCAGCAGGGGTGGGGGAACAGCAGCGGCTTTCTTT.

This chain joins TRBV7-2 and TRBJ1-5; 7 bases match TRBD1. There are 14 residues in the CDR3. CDR1 and CDR2 from the germline V gene are SGHTA and FQGNSA. V lost 7 bases and J lost 3; bases outside the gene matches: 6. This CDR3 is CASTAGGFNQPQHF. As DNA, the CDR3 is TGTGCCAGCACCGCAGGGGGTTTCAATCAGCCCCAGCATTTT.

The rearrangement joins TRBV7-2 to TRBJ1-1; perhaps TRBD1 as D (5 bases). Germline V gene data show CDR1 as SGHTA and CDR2 as FQGNSA. The CDR3 spans 14 residues. V was trimmed by 1 base and J by 3 bases, leaving 9 bases between them. The CDR3 here is CASSLEQGDTEAFF. The CDR3 DNA sequence: TGTGCCAGCAGCTTAGAACAAGGGGACACTGAAGCTTTCTTT. The full variable domain, rest sourced from reference TRBV7-2 and TRBJ1-1, is GAGVSQSPSNKVTEKGKDVELRCDPISGHTALYWYRQSLGQGLEFLIYFQGNSAPDKSGLPSDRFSAERTGGSVSTLTIQRTQQEDSAVYLCASSLEQGDTEAFFGQGTRLTVV.

V is TRBV7-2 and J is TRBJ1-3; 7 bases match TRBD1. Germline CDR1 is SGHTA and CDR2 is FQGNSA. The CDR3 length is 14 residues. Trimming removed 6 bases from V and 2 bases from J; junction bases left unmatched: 4. CDR3 region: CASSSGQPGNTIYF. CDR3 DNA sequence: TGTGCCAGCAGTTCGGGACAGCCTGGAAACACCATATATTTT.

The rearrangement links TRBV7-6 to TRBJ1-4; D is possibly TRBD1 (5 bases). CDR1 SGHVS and CDR2 FNYEAQ come from the germline V gene. V dropped 1 base and J dropped 3 bases, with 9 bases sitting between them. This CDR3 contains 15 residues. CDR3 amino acids: CASSLEGLPNEKLFF. CDR3 nucleotides: TGTGCCAGCAGCTTAGAGGGGCTACCTAATGAAAAACTGTTTTTT.

The chain couples TRBV6-1 to TRBJ2-5; the D is unclear. CDR3 length: 11 amino acids. Germline CDR1 is MNHNS and CDR2 is SASEGT. Trimming left V 11 bases short and J 2 bases short, with 9 bases between. The CDR3 DNA reads as TGTGCCTCCCGGGTACAAGAGACCCAGTACTTC. It translates to CASRVQETQYF.

In its sample, this clone was seen a few times. The chain employs TRBV4-1 and TRBJ1-1, with a tentative D call TRBD1 (5 bases). This CDR3 is built from 15 residues. CDR1 and CDR2 from the germline V gene are MGHRA and YSYEKL. V lost 0 bases and J 0 bases, leaving 8 bases between the germline ends. The CDR3 region is CASSQEGPMNTEAFF. The CDR3 nucleotides are TGCGCCAGCAGCCAAGAGGGGCCTATGAACACTGAAGCTTTCTTT.

The chain joins TRBV5-4 to TRBJ1-1; D unresolved. The V end lost 0 bases, the J end lost 4 bases, and 13 bases lay between the germline ends. The CDR3 spans 15 residues. Germline V lookup: CDR1 SGHNT, CDR2 YYREEE (reference sequence). The CDR3 loop is CASSLVWEKSTEAFF. In nucleotides, the CDR3 is TGTGCCAGCAGCTTGGTATGGGAAAAATCCACTGAAGCTTTCTTT.

The chain joins TRBV7-6 to TRBJ1-1, with D possibly TRBD1 on 5 matching bases. Trimming took off 4 bases at V and 3 bases at J, with 12 bases between the two ends. The germline CDR1 and CDR2 sequences are SGHVS and FNYEAQ. The CDR3 is made up of 14 amino acids. The CDR3 DNA reads as TGTGCCAGCAGCTCCTTAACAGGTGACACTGAAGCTTTCTTT. Protein: CASSSLTGDTEAFF. Drawing the rest from reference TRBV7-6 and TRBJ1-1, the complete variable domain is GAGVSQSPRYKVTKRGQDVALRCDPISGHVSLYWYRQALGQGPEFLTYFNYEAQQDKSGLPNDRFSAERPEGSISTLTIQRTEQRDSAMYRCASSSLTGDTEAFFGQGTRLTVV.

The chain joins TRBV5-4 to TRBJ2-3; no clear D gene. The CDR3 length is 12 residues. The V gene lost 0 bases and the J gene lost 2 bases, with 1 base spanning the gap. Germline V CDR1 and CDR2: SGHNT, YYREEE (reference sequence). CDR3 amino acids: CASSLATDTQYF. CDR3 in DNA: TGTGCCAGCAGCTTGGCCACAGATACGCAGTATTTT.

This sequence joins TRBV7-2 and TRBJ2-7; 7 nucleotides match TRBD1. The J segment lost 3 bases and the V segment lost 5 bases, leaving 7 bases of the junction unmatched. The CDR3 totals 14 residues. Germline loops: CDR1 SGHTA, CDR2 FQGNSA. CDR3 DNA: TGTGCCAGCAGCGCTGGTCAGGGGGTCTACGAGCAGTACTTC. This encodes CASSAGQGVYEQYF.

This clone showed up just once. The chain uses TRBV5-1 and TRBJ2-3; weak D call: TRBD1 (6 bases). The germline V gene encodes CDR1 SGHRS and CDR2 YFSETQ. The germline V and J ends were trimmed by 4 bases and 1 base, with 13 bases remaining between them. The CDR3 runs to 15 residues. CDR3 sequence reads: CASSPDSSRTDTQYF. The CDR3, as DNA: TGCGCCAGCAGCCCGGACAGCAGCCGCACAGATACGCAGTATTTT.

V gene TRBV11-2 combines with J gene TRBJ2-1; D is unresolved. Germline V gives CDR1 SGHAT, CDR2 FQNNGV. V was clipped by 4 bases and J by 7 bases, with 8 bases between them. The length of the CDR3 is 12 residues. CDR3 amino acids: CASSYQGNEQFF. The CDR3 coding sequence is TGTGCCAGCAGCTACCAAGGGAATGAGCAGTTCTTC. Filled out from reference TRBV11-2 and TRBJ2-1, the complete variable domain reads EAGVAQSPRYKIIEKRQSVAFWCNPISGHATLYWYQQILGQGPKLLIQFQNNGVVDDSQLPKDRFSAERLKGVDSTLKIQPAKLEDSAVYLCASSYQGNEQFFGPGTRLTVL.

This chain connects TRBV7-8 to TRBJ2-2, with D hard to call. CDR1 SGHVS and CDR2 FQNEAQ come from the germline V gene. Between the trimmed V and J ends, which lost 5 bases and 0 bases, there was a span of 7 bases. This CDR3 has 14 residues. CDR3 residues: CASSPRSNTGELFF. The DNA for the CDR3 is TGTGCCAGCAGCCCCCGATCGAACACCGGGGAGCTGTTTTTT.

This chain connects TRBV19 to TRBJ2-1; TRBD2 matches 8 bases. The germline V gene encodes CDR1 LNHDA and CDR2 SQIVND (reference sequence). CDR3 length: 17 residues. V lost 5 bases, J lost 2 bases, and 11 bases stayed unmatched. In nucleotides, the CDR3 is TGTGCCAGTAGTCCATACCCCATTAGCGGGACCTACAATGAGCAGTTCTTC. It specifies CASSPYPISGTYNEQFF.

The chain recombines TRBV7-3 with TRBJ1-1; D possibly corresponds to TRBD1 (5 bases). Trimming pared 4 bases from V and 5 bases from J, leaving 14 bases between. CDR1 and CDR2 (germline): SGHTA, FQGTGA. The CDR3 totals 14 residues. The CDR3 is CASSYGGEDTEAFF. Written as DNA, the CDR3 is TGTGCCAGCAGCTATGGGGGGGAGGATACTGAAGCTTTCTTT.

The chain joins TRBV27 to TRBJ2-7, with TRBD1 identical over 7 bases. V was clipped by 6 bases and J by 3 bases; unmatched bases: 8. This CDR3 is 14 amino acids long. Germline-derived CDR1 and CDR2 are MNHEY and SMNVEV (reference sequence). The CDR3 loop is CASSPGQNYYEQYF. The CDR3, as DNA: TGTGCCAGCAGCCCGGGACAGAATTACTACGAGCAGTACTTC.

J is TRBJ2-7 and V is TRBV6-5; 10 nucleotides agree with TRBD2. This CDR3 is built from 15 residues. CDR1 and CDR2 from the germline V gene are MNHEY and SVGAGI. The V segment lost 5 bases and the J segment 4 bases; nucleotides outside the gene matches: 8. The CDR3 coding sequence is TGTGCCAGCAGTCTGAGCGGGAGGGCCATTTACGAGCAGTACTTC. It codes for CASSLSGRAIYEQYF.